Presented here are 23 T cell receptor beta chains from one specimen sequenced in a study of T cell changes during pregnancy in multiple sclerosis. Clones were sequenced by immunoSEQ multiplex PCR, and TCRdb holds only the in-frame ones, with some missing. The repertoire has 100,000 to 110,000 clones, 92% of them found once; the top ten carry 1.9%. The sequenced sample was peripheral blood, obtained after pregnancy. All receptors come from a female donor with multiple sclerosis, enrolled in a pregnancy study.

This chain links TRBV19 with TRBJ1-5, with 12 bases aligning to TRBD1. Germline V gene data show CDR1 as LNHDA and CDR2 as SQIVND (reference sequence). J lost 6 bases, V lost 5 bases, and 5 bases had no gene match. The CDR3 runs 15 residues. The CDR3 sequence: CASSAGTGGGQPQHF. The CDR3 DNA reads TGTGCCAGTAGTGCGGGGACAGGGGGCGGTCAGCCCCAGCATTTT.

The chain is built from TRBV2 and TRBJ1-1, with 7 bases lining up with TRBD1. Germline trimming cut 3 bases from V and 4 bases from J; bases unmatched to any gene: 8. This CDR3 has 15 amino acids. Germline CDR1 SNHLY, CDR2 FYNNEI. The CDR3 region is CASSDPRQGTTEAFF. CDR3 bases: TGTGCCAGCAGTGATCCTCGACAGGGAACCACTGAAGCTTTCTTT.

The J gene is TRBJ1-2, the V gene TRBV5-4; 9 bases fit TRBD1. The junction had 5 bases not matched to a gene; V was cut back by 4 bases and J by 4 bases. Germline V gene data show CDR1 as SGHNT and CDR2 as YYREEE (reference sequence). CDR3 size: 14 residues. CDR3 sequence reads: CASSRTGDLYGYTF. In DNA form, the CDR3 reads TGTGCCAGCAGCCGGACAGGGGACCTCTATGGCTACACCTTC.

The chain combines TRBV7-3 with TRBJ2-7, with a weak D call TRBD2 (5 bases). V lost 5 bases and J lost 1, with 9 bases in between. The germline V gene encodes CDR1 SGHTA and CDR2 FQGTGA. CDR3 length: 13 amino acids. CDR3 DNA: TGTGCCAGCAGCCACGGGGATTCCTACGAGCAGTACTTC. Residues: CASSHGDSYEQYF.

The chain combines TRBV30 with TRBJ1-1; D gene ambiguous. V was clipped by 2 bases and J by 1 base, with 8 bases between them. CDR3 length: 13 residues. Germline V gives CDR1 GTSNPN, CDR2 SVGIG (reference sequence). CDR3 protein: CAWSRFWNTEAFF. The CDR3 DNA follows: TGTGCCTGGAGTCGGTTTTGGAACACTGAAGCTTTCTTT.

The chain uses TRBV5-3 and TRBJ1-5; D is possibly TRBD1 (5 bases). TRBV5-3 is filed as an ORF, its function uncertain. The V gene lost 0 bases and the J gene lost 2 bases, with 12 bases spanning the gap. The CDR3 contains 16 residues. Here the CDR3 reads CARSLEGRARNQPQHF. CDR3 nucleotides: TGTGCCAGAAGCTTGGAGGGCAGGGCCCGCAATCAGCCCCAGCATTTT.

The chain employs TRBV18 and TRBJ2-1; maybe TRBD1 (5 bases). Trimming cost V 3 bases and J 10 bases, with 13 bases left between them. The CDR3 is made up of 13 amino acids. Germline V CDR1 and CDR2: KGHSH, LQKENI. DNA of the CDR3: TGTGCCAGCTCACCCCCTACGAGGACAGAGCAGTTCTTC. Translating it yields CASSPPTRTEQFF.

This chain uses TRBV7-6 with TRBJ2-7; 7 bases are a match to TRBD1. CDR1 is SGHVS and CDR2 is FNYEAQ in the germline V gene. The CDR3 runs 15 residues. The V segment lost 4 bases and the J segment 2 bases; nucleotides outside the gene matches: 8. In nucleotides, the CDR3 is TGTGCCAGCAGCTCTAGACAGGGTGGAGCCTACGAGCAGTACTTC. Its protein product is CASSSRQGGAYEQYF.

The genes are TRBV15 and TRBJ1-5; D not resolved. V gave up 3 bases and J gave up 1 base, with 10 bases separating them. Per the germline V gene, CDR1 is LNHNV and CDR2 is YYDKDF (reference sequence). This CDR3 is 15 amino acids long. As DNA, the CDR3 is TGTGCCACCAGCAGGAGTGGAGGAAGCAATCAGCCCCAGCATTTT. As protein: CATSRSGGSNQPQHF.

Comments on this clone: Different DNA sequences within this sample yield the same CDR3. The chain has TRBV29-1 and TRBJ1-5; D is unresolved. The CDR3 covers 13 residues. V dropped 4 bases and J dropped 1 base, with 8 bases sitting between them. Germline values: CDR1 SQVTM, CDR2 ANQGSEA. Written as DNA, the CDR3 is TGCAGCGTTGGTGAGGGCAGCAATCAGCCCCAGCATTTT. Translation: CSVGEGSNQPQHF.

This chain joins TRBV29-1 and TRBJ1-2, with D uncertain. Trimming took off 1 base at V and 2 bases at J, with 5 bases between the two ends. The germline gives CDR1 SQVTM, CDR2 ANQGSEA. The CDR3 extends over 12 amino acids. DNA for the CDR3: TGCAGCGTTGAAGCACTCAACTATGGCTACACCTTC. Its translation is CSVEALNYGYTF.

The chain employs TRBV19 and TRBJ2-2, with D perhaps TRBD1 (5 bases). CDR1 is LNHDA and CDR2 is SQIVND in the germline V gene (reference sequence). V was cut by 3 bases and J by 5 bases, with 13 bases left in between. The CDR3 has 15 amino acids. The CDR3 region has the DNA TGTGCCAGTAGTATCCGAACAGGAAAGACCGGGGAGCTGTTTTTT. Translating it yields CASSIRTGKTGELFF. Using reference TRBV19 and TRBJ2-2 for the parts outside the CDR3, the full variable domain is DGGITQSPKYLFRKEGQNVTLSCEQNLNHDAMYWYRQDPGQGLRLIYYSQIVNDFQKGDIAEGYSVSREKKESFPLTVTSAQKNPTAFYLCASSIRTGKTGELFFGEGSRLTVL.

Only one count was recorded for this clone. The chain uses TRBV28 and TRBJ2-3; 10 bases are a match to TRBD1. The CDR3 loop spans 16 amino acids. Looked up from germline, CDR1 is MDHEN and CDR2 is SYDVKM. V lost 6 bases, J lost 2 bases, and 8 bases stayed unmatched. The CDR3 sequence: CASRDMDRGVTDTQYF. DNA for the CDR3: TGTGCCAGCAGAGACATGGACAGGGGGGTCACAGATACGCAGTATTTT.

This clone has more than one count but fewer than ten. The CDR3 DNA reads as TGCAGCGTTGAAACACAGGGGGCCACTGAAGCTTTCTTT. Residues: CSVETQGATEAFF. This chain links TRBV29-1 with TRBJ1-1; 9 bases align to TRBD1. V lost 2 bases and J lost 4; bases outside the gene matches: 2. The CDR3 is 13 amino acids. From germline, CDR1 is SQVTM and CDR2 ANQGSEA.

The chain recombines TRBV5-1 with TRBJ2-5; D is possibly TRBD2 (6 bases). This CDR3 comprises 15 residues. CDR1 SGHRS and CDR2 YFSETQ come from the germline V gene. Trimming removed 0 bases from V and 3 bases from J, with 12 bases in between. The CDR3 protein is CASSLAVAAEETQYF. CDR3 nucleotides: TGCGCCAGCAGCTTGGCCGTAGCGGCAGAAGAGACCCAGTACTTC.

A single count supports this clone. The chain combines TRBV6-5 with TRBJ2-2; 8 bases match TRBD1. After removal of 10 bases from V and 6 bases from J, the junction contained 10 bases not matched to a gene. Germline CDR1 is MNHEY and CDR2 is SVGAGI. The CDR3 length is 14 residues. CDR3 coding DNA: TGTGCCACTAGGTCCGGACAGGGAGCCGGGGAGCTGTTTTTT. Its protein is CATRSGQGAGELFF.

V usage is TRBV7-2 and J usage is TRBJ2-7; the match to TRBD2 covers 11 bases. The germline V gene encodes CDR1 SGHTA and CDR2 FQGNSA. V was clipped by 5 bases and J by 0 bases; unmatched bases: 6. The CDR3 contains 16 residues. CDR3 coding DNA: TGTGCCAGCAGCGCCGATAGCGGGAGGGCCTCCTACGAGCAGTACTTC. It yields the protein CASSADSGRASYEQYF.

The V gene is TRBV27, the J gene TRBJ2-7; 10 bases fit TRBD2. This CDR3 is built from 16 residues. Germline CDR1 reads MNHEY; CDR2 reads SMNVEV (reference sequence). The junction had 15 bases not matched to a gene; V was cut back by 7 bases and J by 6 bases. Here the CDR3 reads CASKGGLSGRAGEQYF. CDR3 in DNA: TGTGCCAGCAAAGGGGGGCTGAGCGGGAGGGCGGGCGAGCAGTACTTC.

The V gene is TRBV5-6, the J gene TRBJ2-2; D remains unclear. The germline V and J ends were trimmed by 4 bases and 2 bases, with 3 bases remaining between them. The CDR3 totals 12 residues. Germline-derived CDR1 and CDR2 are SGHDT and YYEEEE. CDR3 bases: TGTGCCAGCAGCCAAAACACCGGGGAGCTGTTTTTT. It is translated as CASSQNTGELFF.

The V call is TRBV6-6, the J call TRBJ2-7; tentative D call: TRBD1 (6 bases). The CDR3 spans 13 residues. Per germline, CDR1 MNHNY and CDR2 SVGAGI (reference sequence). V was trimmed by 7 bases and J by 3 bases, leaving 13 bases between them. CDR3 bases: TGTGCCAGCACCGGACAGACGAACTACGAGCAGTACTTC. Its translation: CASTGQTNYEQYF.

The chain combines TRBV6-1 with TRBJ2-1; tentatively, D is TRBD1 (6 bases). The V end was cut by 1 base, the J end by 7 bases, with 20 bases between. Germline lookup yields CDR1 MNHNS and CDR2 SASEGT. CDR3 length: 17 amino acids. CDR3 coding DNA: TGTGCCAGCAGTGAAGGGCCAGGGCAGGGGCACGGGAATGAGCAGTTCTTC. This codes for CASSEGPGQGHGNEQFF.

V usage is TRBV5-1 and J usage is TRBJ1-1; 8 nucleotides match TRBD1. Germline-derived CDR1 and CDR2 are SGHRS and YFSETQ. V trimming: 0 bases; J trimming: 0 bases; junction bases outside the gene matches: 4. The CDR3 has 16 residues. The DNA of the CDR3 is TGCGCCAGCAGCTTGGGACAGGGGTTCATGAACACTGAAGCTTTCTTT. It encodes CASSLGQGFMNTEAFF.

The CDR3 region is CASSIGSGGLGPQHF. CDR3 nucleotides: TGTGCCAGTAGTATAGGGTCAGGGGGTTTAGGGCCCCAGCATTTT. The gene calls are TRBV19 and TRBJ1-5, with 7 bases that match TRBD1. Germline V CDR1 and CDR2: LNHDA, SQIVND (reference sequence). CDR3 length: 15 residues. The J segment lost 9 bases and the V segment lost 1 base, leaving 9 bases of the junction unmatched.